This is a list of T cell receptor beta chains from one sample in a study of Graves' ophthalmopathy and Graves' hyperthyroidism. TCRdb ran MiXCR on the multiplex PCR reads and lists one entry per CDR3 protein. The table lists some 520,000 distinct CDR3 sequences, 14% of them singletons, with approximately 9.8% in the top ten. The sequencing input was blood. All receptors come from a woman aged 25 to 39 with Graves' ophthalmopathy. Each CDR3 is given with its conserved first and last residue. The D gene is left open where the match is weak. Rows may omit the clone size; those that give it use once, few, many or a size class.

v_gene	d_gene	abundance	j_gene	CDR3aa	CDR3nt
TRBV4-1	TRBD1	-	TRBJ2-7	CASSQESTFGTGDEQYF	TGCGCCAGCAGCCAAGAATCAACTTTCGGGACAGGGGACGAGCAGTACTTC
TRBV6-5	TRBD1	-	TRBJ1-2	CASSSTGTGLDGYTF	TGTGCCAGCAGTTCAACCGGGACAGGATTGGATGGCTACACCTTC
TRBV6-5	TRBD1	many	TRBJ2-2	CASSHRQGRTGELFF	TGTGCCAGCAGTCATCGACAGGGTAGAACCGGGGAGCTGTTTTTT
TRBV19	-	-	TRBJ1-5	CASRILGGSNQPQHF	TGTGCCAGTAGGATCCTAGGGGGTAGCAATCAGCCCCAGCATTTT
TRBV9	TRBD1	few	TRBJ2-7	CASSAGTARTYEQYF	TGTGCCAGCAGCGCCGGGACAGCTAGAACCTACGAGCAGTACTTC
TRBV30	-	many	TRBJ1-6	CAWGDTGYSPLHF	TGTGCCTGGGGTGATACAGGGTATTCACCCCTCCACTTT
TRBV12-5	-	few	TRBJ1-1	CASGTTQMGTEAFF	TGTGCTAGTGGAACCACCCAAATGGGCACTGAAGCTTTCTTT
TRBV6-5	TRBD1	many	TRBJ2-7	CASSYSPGTGSSEQYF	TGTGCCAGCAGTTACTCCCCCGGGACAGGCTCCAGCGAGCAGTACTTC
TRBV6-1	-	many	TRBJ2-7	CASRGPNEQYF	TGTGCCAGCAGAGGCCCGAACGAGCAGTACTTC
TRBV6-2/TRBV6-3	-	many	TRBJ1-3	CASSYSSDRSSGNTIYF	TGTGCCAGCAGTTACTCTTCGGACAGATCCTCAGGAAACACCATATATTTT
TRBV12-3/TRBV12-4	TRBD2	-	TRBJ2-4	CASSPGLAVNIKYF	TGTGCCAGCAGTCCCGGACTAGCGGTGAACATTAAGTACTTC
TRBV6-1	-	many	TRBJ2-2	CASSPGHITNTGELFF	TGTGCCAGCAGTCCGGGACACATTACGAACACCGGGGAGCTGTTTTTT
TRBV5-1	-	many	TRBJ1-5	CASRPGHNSNQPQHF	TGCGCCAGCCGACCGGGACACAATAGCAATCAGCCCCAGCATTTT
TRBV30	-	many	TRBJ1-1	CAWRYGLNTEAFF	TGTGCCTGGAGATATGGGCTCAACACTGAAGCTTTCTTT
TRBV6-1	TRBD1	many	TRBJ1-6	CASSDTGENSPLHF	TGTGCCAGCAGTGACACAGGGGAAAATTCACCCCTCCACTTT